This T cell receptor (beta chain) was identified in a study of T cell repertoires in cytomegalovirus infection. Study overall: CMV infection together with matching HLA type was indicated by public TCR beta signatures. Study-level results: HLA-C-restricted CMV-specific TCR beta clonotypes were dominant in the ex vivo response.

This clonotype appeared a few times. Its antigen remains unidentified. This CDR3 contains 16 residues. Germline lookup yields CDR1 SGHVS and CDR2 FQNEAQ. The V gene end was trimmed by 3 bases and the J gene end by 3 bases; junction bases not matched to a gene: 9. Using its own MiXCR run on the reads, TCRdb lists one record per CDR3 protein. This table has tens of thousands of distinct CDR3 sequences, approximately 39% appearing once. The sequence was collected from a human donor in good health (CMV status not recorded). Some clones in this sample may be carry-over from other donors' samples. The sample was CD8+ T cells from cultured PBMCs, taken from culture after CMV antigen stimulation. The genes are TRBV7-8 and TRBJ1-1; 8 bases line up with TRBD1. CDR3 in amino acids: CASSFSFAGGYTEAFF. CDR3 DNA: TGTGCCAGCAGCTTTTCTTTCGCAGGGGGCTACACTGAAGCTTTCTTT.